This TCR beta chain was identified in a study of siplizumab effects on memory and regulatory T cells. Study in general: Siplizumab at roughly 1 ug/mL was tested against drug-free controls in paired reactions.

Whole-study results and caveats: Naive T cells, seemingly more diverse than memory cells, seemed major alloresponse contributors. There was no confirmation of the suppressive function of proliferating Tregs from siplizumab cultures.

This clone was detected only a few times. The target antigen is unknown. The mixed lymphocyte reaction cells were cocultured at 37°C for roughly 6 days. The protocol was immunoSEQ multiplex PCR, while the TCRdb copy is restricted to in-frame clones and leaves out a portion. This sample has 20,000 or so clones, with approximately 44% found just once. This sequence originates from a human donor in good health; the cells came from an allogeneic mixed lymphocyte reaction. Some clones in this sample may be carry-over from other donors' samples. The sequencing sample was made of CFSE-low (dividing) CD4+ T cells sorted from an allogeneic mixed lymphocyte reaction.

The CDR3 DNA sequence: TGTGCCATCACCTCCGGGGTAAGGAACACTGAAGCTTTCTTT. This encodes CAITSGVRNTEAFF. The V and J genes are TRBV10-3 and TRBJ1-1, with D unclear. Deletions cut 7 bases from V and 1 base from J, with 13 bases between. Germline-derived CDR1 and CDR2 are ENHRY and SYGVKD. The CDR3 extends over 14 amino acids.